Below are 13 T cell receptor beta chains sequenced from a single sample in a study of identical twins. MiXCR, run by TCRdb on the 5' RACE reads, gives a single entry per CDR3 protein. The table lists about 390,000 distinct CDR3 sequences, roughly 9% of them singletons, with more than 8% in the top ten. Sequenced sample: naive T cells sorted from blood. Source of these receptors: a woman aged 45-60 years in good health.

This clonotype was observed a handful of times. The chain employs TRBV7-8 and TRBJ2-7; D gene uncertain. This CDR3 comprises 13 residues. V dropped 4 bases and J dropped 1 base, with 8 bases sitting between them. Germline lookup yields CDR1 SGHVS and CDR2 FQNEAQ. CDR3 in DNA: TGTGCCAGCAGCTCCCTTCGGTCCTACGAGCAGTACTTC. Its translation is CASSSLRSYEQYF.

This clonotype has just a few counts. This chain links TRBV4-1 with TRBJ2-7; 7 nucleotides agree with TRBD1. The CDR3 sequence is 15 residues long. Germline CDR1 MGHRA, CDR2 YSYEKL. The trim removed 0 bases at V and 2 bases at J, leaving 4 bases unmatched. CDR3 DNA sequence: TGCGCCAGCAGCCAAGATTGGGGACAGACCTACGAGCAGTACTTC. The encoded protein is CASSQDWGQTYEQYF.

In its sample, this clonotype was seen many times. V gene TRBV11-2 combines with J gene TRBJ1-1; D gene unclear. The CDR3 consists of 13 residues. Trimming removed 1 base at V and 4 bases at J, with 7 bases between. Germline assignment: CDR1 SGHAT and CDR2 FQNNGV. The chain's CDR3 is CASSLGLSTEAFF. The CDR3 bases are TGTGCCAGCAGCTTAGGTCTCAGCACTGAAGCTTTCTTT.

This clonotype came up many times. The chain combines TRBV12-3 or TRBV12-4 with TRBJ2-1; D is undetermined. Trimming shortened V by 4 bases and J by 6 bases, and 10 bases separated the two germline ends. The CDR3 is 13 residues long. The CDR3 DNA reads as TGTGCCAGCAGTTACAACATGGGCAATGAGCAGTTCTTC. As protein: CASSYNMGNEQFF.

The genes are TRBV4-1 and TRBJ2-6, with a possible D match to TRBD2 (6 bases). The V end was cut by 0 bases, the J end by 2 bases, with 8 bases between. The CDR3 is 16 residues long. Germline V gives CDR1 MGHRA, CDR2 YSYEKL. CDR3 nucleotides: TGCGCCAGCAGCCAAGATGGAGGGGCTGGGGCCAACGTCCTGACTTTC. Translated, it gives CASSQDGGAGANVLTF.

In its sample, this clonotype was seen many times. DNA of the CDR3: TGCAGCGGGGAGTGGGGGGGGTCTTACGCTGAAGCTTTCTTT. It translates to CSGEWGGSYAEAFF. This chain links TRBV29-1 with TRBJ1-1, with D perhaps TRBD1 (5 bases). There are 14 residues in the CDR3. Germline V lookup: CDR1 SQVTM, CDR2 ANQGSEA. V was cut by 7 bases and J by 6 bases, with 21 bases left in between.

This clonotype occurred a few times. In DNA, the CDR3 is TGCAGTGCTCCTATTCCGGGACAGCGCACCGGGGAGCTGTTTTTT. The encoded protein is CSAPIPGQRTGELFF. This sequence joins TRBV20-1 and TRBJ2-2; 7 bases match TRBD1. The CDR3 extends over 15 amino acids. Germline CDR1 and CDR2: DFQATT and SNEGSKA (reference sequence). The V and J ends lost 5 bases and 4 bases, in that order; junction bases with no gene match: 10.

This clonotype has at least ten counts. This chain uses TRBV3-1 with TRBJ2-2; D not resolved. The CDR3 runs 12 residues. The V gene lost 4 bases and the J gene lost 8 bases, with 8 bases spanning the gap. The germline V gene has CDR1 LGHDT and CDR2 YNNKEL (reference sequence). Here the CDR3 reads CASSRETGELFF. DNA for the CDR3: TGTGCCAGCAGCCGAGAGACAGGGGAGCTGTTTTTT.

This clonotype was observed at least ten times. Because the CDR3's place on the DNA is in doubt, the DNA is left out and the CDR3 is given as listed by TCRdb. The chain combines TRBV7-6 with TRBJ2-4; the DNA was not compared with TRBD1, the D call given in the table. Germline CDR1 SGHVS, CDR2 FNYEAQ. Termini included, the CDR3 measures 17 amino acids. This CDR3 is CASTPFGPGMDKNIQYF.

This clonotype was counted at least ten times. The gene calls are TRBV20-1 and TRBJ2-1; TRBD2 aligns across 7 bases. V was pared by 0 bases and J by 4 bases, with 6 bases of the junction left unmatched. This CDR3 is 15 amino acids long. Germline loops: CDR1 DFQATT, CDR2 SNEGSKA (reference sequence). This chain's CDR3 is CSARDLGGSYNEQFF. The CDR3 nucleotides are TGCAGTGCTAGAGATTTAGGCGGGAGTTACAATGAGCAGTTCTTC.

This clonotype came up many times. The rearrangement uses TRBV24-1 and TRBJ2-3, with a tentative D call TRBD2 (6 bases). From germline, CDR1 is KGHDR and CDR2 SFDVKD. This CDR3 has 14 residues. The germline V and J ends were trimmed by 0 bases and 3 bases, with 6 bases remaining between them. CDR3: CATSDLAGTDTQYF. The CDR3 DNA reads TGTGCCACCAGTGATTTGGCGGGGACAGATACGCAGTATTTT.

This clonotype has a handful of counts. CDR3 nucleotide sequence: TGTGCCAGCAGCCGTCGTAGAAGCGGGGGTCCTGAGCAGTTCTTC. Amino acid sequence: CASSRRRSGGPEQFF. V gene TRBV3-1 combines with J gene TRBJ2-1; 8 nucleotides line up with TRBD2. There are 15 residues in the CDR3. J was trimmed by 9 bases and V by 4 bases; bases with no gene match: 11. From germline, CDR1 is LGHDT and CDR2 YNNKEL (reference sequence).

In this sample, this clonotype turned up many times. This chain joins TRBV25-1 and TRBJ2-7, with D perhaps matching TRBD1 or TRBD2 (5 bases each). Between the trimmed V and J ends, which lost 4 bases and 1 base, there was a span of 17 bases. Germline CDR1 is MGHDK and CDR2 is SYGVNS. This CDR3 region has 16 residues. The CDR3 DNA is TGTGCCAGCAGTGTCCTTCCGGGACCCCTTTCCTACGAGCAGTACGTC. As protein: CASSVLPGPLSYEQYV.